One sample yielded the 21 T cell receptor beta chains listed below, sequenced in a study of T cells in women clearing cervical HPV infection. Clones were read by immunoSEQ multiplex PCR, and TCRdb kept only the in-frame ones, dropping some. The sample spans around 46,000 clones; the ten largest clones claim less than 40%. The sequenced material came from blood buffy coat. The receptor source for this set is a woman between 18 and 75 years old with a cervical HPV16 infection that either progressed to CIN3+ or cleared (not recorded which).

As for this clone: The read terminates 3 residues before the CDR3 end, so the remaining end is supplied by the germline J gene. The gene calls are TRBV18 and TRBJ2-2; the D gene is possibly TRBD1 (5 bases). CDR3 size: 18 residues. CDR1 is KGHSH, CDR2 LQKENI, per germline. Trimming removed 2 bases from V and 1 base from J, with 17 bases in between. The DNA read from the CDR3 is TGTGCCAGCTCACCAAGGACCCAACTTACAGGGAACACCGGGGAG. Amino acids: CASSPRTQLTGNTGE. The whole CDR3 reads CASSPRTQLTGNTGELFF.

Comments on this clone: The read comes to an end 3 residues before the CDR3 does, leaving the germline J gene to fill in the end. The J gene is TRBJ2-3, the V gene TRBV11-3; D unresolved. V gave up 1 base and J gave up 0 bases, with 5 bases separating them. Per germline, CDR1 SGHNT and CDR2 YENEEA. The CDR3 contains 14 residues. Incomplete CDR3 DNA: TGTGCCAGCAGCTTAGCTACTAGCACAGATACG. Protein: CASSLATSTDT. The CDR3 reads in full as CASSLATSTDTQYF.

Regarding this clone: The read gets to within 3 residues of the CDR3 end, and the germline J gene fills in the rest. The chain combines TRBV30 with TRBJ1-1; D not certain. Germline CDR1 and CDR2: GTSNPN and SVGIG (reference sequence). Trimming removed 3 bases from V and 4 bases from J, with 9 bases in between. This CDR3 has 12 amino acids. The CDR3 loop reads CAWRKGRTEAFF. The part of the CDR3 DNA that was read is TGTGCCTGGAGAAAGGGTCGCACTGAA.

This CDR3 reads CSAPARVGADTQYF. The covered CDR3 bases are TGCAGTGCCCCGGCCCGGGTTGGCGCGGATACG. The gene calls are TRBV20-1 and TRBJ2-3; D is undetermined. The DNA ends 3 residues before the CDR3 does, and the rest of the CDR3 is filled in from the germline J gene. Germline lookup yields CDR1 DFQATT and CDR2 SNEGSKA (reference sequence). The germline V and J ends were trimmed by 6 bases and 6 bases, with 19 bases remaining between them. This CDR3 comprises 14 residues.

To note about this clone: The CDR3 end lies 3 residues beyond the end of the read and is filled in from the germline J gene. V usage is TRBV7-3 and J usage is TRBJ1-6; 8 nucleotides match TRBD1. CDR3 size: 14 residues. Germline loops: CDR1 SGHTA, CDR2 FQGTGA. Unmatched junction bases numbered 2, after V lost 5 bases and J lost 5 bases. The covered CDR3 bases are TGTGCCAGCAGCGCGGACAGGGATAATTCACCC. Amino acid sequence: CASSADRDNSP. The entire CDR3 protein is CASSADRDNSPLHF.

A word on this clone: Coverage ceases 3 residues before the CDR3 finishes, and the germline J gene fills in the end. The V and J genes are TRBV7-2 and TRBJ2-5; TRBD2 might be the D (5 bases). The CDR3 runs to 13 residues. The V end lost 2 bases, the J end lost 7 bases, and 11 bases lay between the germline ends. In germline, CDR1 is SGHTA, CDR2 FQGNSA. CDR3 DNA, as far as it was read: TGTGCCAGCAGCTTAAAAGGGAGCGGGACC. Translating gives CASSLKGSGT. The whole CDR3 protein reads CASSLKGSGTQYF.

Of note for this clone: At the DNA level, this CDR3 is encoded by other sequences in the same sample as well. The covered CDR3 bases are TGTGCCAGTACAACAGGGATGGATGGAAACACC. Translation gives CASTTGMDGNT. From start to end, the CDR3 is CASTTGMDGNTIYF. The chain couples TRBV18 to TRBJ1-3, with D perhaps TRBD1 (6 bases). The sequence runs out 3 residues before the end of the CDR3; the remainder is reconstructed from the germline J gene. Trimming stripped 9 bases from V and 3 bases from J, with 15 bases between. The length of the CDR3 is 14 residues. CDR1 is KGHSH and CDR2 is LQKENI in the germline V gene.

As concerns this clone: The DNA ends 3 residues before the CDR3 does, and the rest of the CDR3 is filled in from the germline J gene. V and J are TRBV20-1 and TRBJ2-1; TRBD2 aligns across 7 bases. Germline values: CDR1 DFQATT, CDR2 SNEGSKA (reference sequence). This CDR3 spans 15 amino acids. Trimming at V came to 0 bases and at J to 3 bases, leaving 5 bases not matched to a gene. Incomplete CDR3 DNA: TGCAGTGCTAGAGATCCGGAGCGGGGCTACAATGAG. Residues: CSARDPERGYNE. The entire CDR3 is CSARDPERGYNEQFF.

Remarks on this clone: The CDR3 end lies 3 residues beyond the end of the read and is filled in from the germline J gene. The chain is built from TRBV5-1 and TRBJ2-5, with D possibly matching TRBD1 (5 bases). V lost 3 bases to trimming and J lost 1 base, with 7 bases between them. The CDR3 consists of 13 residues. Looked up from germline, CDR1 is SGHRS and CDR2 is YFSETQ. The CDR3 reads CASSSDIQETQYF. The sequenced part of the CDR3 DNA is TGCGCCAGCAGCTCGGACATCCAAGAGACC.

Of note for this clone: The read terminates 3 residues ahead of where the CDR3 ends, so the germline J gene completes it. Other DNA sequences in this specimen translate into the identical CDR3. The rearrangement links TRBV18 to TRBJ2-3; D not resolved. The CDR3 sequence is 16 residues long. Germline V CDR1 and CDR2: KGHSH, LQKENI. Partial CDR3 DNA: TGTGCCAGCTCACCCCCGGTTTACTCCTCCCAAGAGACG. Protein sequence: CASSPPVYSSQET. The entire CDR3 is CASSPPVYSSQETQYF.

With regard to this clone: The read gets to within 3 residues of the CDR3 end, and the germline J gene fills in the rest. V and J are TRBV30 and TRBJ2-5; no clear D gene. This CDR3 has 13 residues. Germline loops: CDR1 GTSNPN, CDR2 SVGIG (reference sequence). V lost 0 bases and J lost 5, with 10 bases in between. Here the CDR3 reads CAWSVQSRETQYF. The CDR3 DNA, read in part, is TGTGCCTGGAGTGTACAGAGCCGGGAGACC.

On this clone itself: The CDR3 is cut off 3 residues early in the read; its end comes from the germline J gene. V usage is TRBV6-2 or TRBV6-3 and J usage is TRBJ1-1, with a possible D match to TRBD1 (5 bases). Germline CDR1 and CDR2: MNHEY and SVGEGT. This CDR3 contains 12 residues. V was pared by 2 bases and J by 6 bases, with 7 bases between. This CDR3 is CASSYGGAEAFF. CDR3 DNA, as far as it was read: TGTGCCAGCAGTTACGGGGGGGCTGAA.

With respect to this clone: The read gets to within 3 residues of the CDR3 end, and the germline J gene fills in the rest. J is TRBJ1-4 and V is TRBV19; TRBD1 might be the D (5 bases). This CDR3 spans 15 amino acids. The germline CDR1 and CDR2 sequences are LNHDA and SQIVND (reference sequence). The CDR3 DNA, read in part, is TGTGCCAGTAGTATCGTCCGGGCTGGGGCCAACGTA. Its translation is CASSIVRAGANV. The entire CDR3 is CASSIVRAGANVLFF.

On this clone itself: The read ends 3 residues early relative to the CDR3; the germline J gene fills the gap. V usage is TRBV19 and J usage is TRBJ2-7; TRBD2 matches 9 bases. With V trimmed by 6 bases and J by 3 bases, 15 bases remained unmatched. The CDR3 spans 17 residues. The germline V gene encodes CDR1 LNHDA and CDR2 SQIVND (reference sequence). The chain's CDR3 is CASRAREGASGIYEQYF. The CDR3 bases that were read are TGTGCCAGTAGGGCGAGAGAAGGGGCTAGCGGGATCTACGAG.

As for this clone: The read is 3 residues too short to cover the CDR3 end, so that end is filled in from the germline J gene. The chain combines TRBV30 with TRBJ1-5; maybe TRBD1 (5 bases). CDR1 and CDR2 (germline): GTSNPN, SVGIG (reference sequence). The germline V and J ends were trimmed by 3 bases and 4 bases, with 13 bases remaining between them. CDR3 length: 14 residues. CDR3 residues: CAWSLERGNQPQHF. The CDR3 bases that were read are TGTGCCTGGAGCCTAGAGCGGGGGAATCAGCCC.

With regard to this clone: Read coverage stops 3 residues before the CDR3 terminus; the germline J gene supplies the remainder. The J gene is TRBJ2-2, the V gene TRBV2; D unresolved. Germline-derived CDR1 and CDR2 are SNHLY and FYNNEI. The length of the CDR3 is 14 residues. V was shortened by 7 bases and J by 0 bases, with 9 bases between the two germline ends. The CDR3 sequence: CASNRVANTGELFF. CDR3 DNA, as far as it was read: TGTGCCAGCAATCGTGTTGCGAACACCGGGGAG.

On this clone itself: The CDR3 extends 3 residues past the end of the read, so its final part is completed from the germline J gene. This rearrangement joins TRBV7-2 to TRBJ1-5, with D possibly TRBD1 on 6 matching bases. The CDR3 extends over 14 amino acids. Germline values: CDR1 SGHTA, CDR2 FQGNSA. V dropped 1 base and J dropped 4 bases, with 8 bases sitting between them. The CDR3 region is CASSLGTANQPQHF. Incomplete CDR3 DNA: TGTGCCAGCAGCTTAGGGACAGCGAATCAGCCC. Filled out from reference TRBV7-2 and TRBJ1-5, the complete variable domain reads GAGVSQSPSNKVTEKGKDVELRCDPISGHTALYWYRQSLGQGLEFLIYFQGNSAPDKSGLPSDRFSAERTGGSVSTLTIQRTQQEDSAVYLCASSLGTANQPQHFGDGTRLSIL.

Comments on this clone: The missing CDR3 end, 3 residues past where the read stops, is filled in from the germline J gene. This chain joins TRBV7-9 and TRBJ2-7; 7 bases line up with TRBD2. The length of the CDR3 is 15 residues. Germline assignment: CDR1 SEHNR and CDR2 FQNEAQ (reference sequence). Trimming removed 5 bases from V and 5 bases from J; junction bases left unmatched: 12. Partial CDR3 DNA: TGTGCCAGCAGCCCCCGGGGAGCGGGGTATAACGAG. It codes for CASSPRGAGYNE. The CDR3 reads in full as CASSPRGAGYNEQYF.

As regards this clone: The read terminates 3 residues ahead of where the CDR3 ends, so the germline J gene completes it. The rearrangement joins TRBV19 to TRBJ2-2; possible D gene TRBD1, 6 bases. In germline, CDR1 is LNHDA, CDR2 SQIVND (reference sequence). The CDR3 is 18 residues long. The CDR3 reads CASSIHLPTTGSNEKLFF. The covered CDR3 bases are TGTGCCAGTAGTATACACCTTCCAACTACAGGGAGTAATGAAAAG.

In the case of this clone: Read coverage stops 3 residues before the CDR3 terminus; the germline J gene supplies the remainder. This chain connects TRBV13 to TRBJ2-3; the match to TRBD2 covers 7 bases. Germline V gives CDR1 PRHDT, CDR2 FYEKMQ (reference sequence). With V trimmed by 6 bases and J by 6 bases, 9 bases remained unmatched. The CDR3 loop spans 14 amino acids. The chain's CDR3 is CASSPGLDLDTQYF. The part of the CDR3 DNA that was read is TGTGCCAGCAGTCCAGGACTAGATTTGGATACG.

Worth noting for this clone: Read coverage stops 3 residues before the CDR3 terminus; the germline J gene supplies the remainder. This chain joins TRBV19 and TRBJ2-3; a weak D match, TRBD2 (6 bases). V dropped 7 bases and J dropped 1 base, with 12 bases sitting between them. Germline V gene sequence: CDR1 LNHDA, CDR2 SQIVND (reference sequence). CDR3 length: 14 amino acids. The CDR3 loop is CASTERVRTDTQYF. The DNA read from the CDR3 is TGTGCCAGTACAGAGCGGGTACGCACAGATACG.